A selection of T cell receptor beta chains follows, all from one sample in a study of T-cell reconstitution after alpha-beta-depleted transplantation in children. TCRdb fed the PCR reads into MiXCR, producing one record per CDR3 protein. The sample shows 200,000 to 250,000 distinct CDR3 sequences, approximately 11% of them seen only once. Sequencing was performed on PBMCs, taken before TCRalphabeta/CD19-depleted stem cell transplant. These TCRs come from a child in the first two years of life with acute myeloid leukemia, due to receive a stem cell transplant. CDR3s include the opening cysteine and the closing phenylalanine or tryptophan. Each record gives: D gene, clone size, J gene, V gene, CDR3 DNA, CDR3 protein. A D gene is named only where the DNA matches it firmly. Part of the rows lack a size; the others show once, few, many or a class for expanded clones.

>-|-|TRBJ2-6|TRBV11-2
TGTGCCGGCAGCTCCCAGGGTTATGGGGCCAACGTCCCGACTTTC
CAGSSQGYGANVPTF
>-|-|TRBJ2-7|TRBV6-5
TGTGCCAGCAGTTACTCGATAGACACGACCTACGAGCCGTACTTC
CASSYSIDTTYEPYF
>-|-|TRBJ2-5|TRBV7-2
TGTGCCAGCAGCTTTGGCCACTCAGAGACCCAGTACTTC
CASSFGHSETQYF
>-|-|TRBJ2-5|TRBV9
TGTGCCAGCAGCGTAGGTATTGGCGGGGAGGAGACCCAGTACTTC
CASSVGIGGEETQYF
>-|many|TRBJ1-1|TRBV29-1
TGCAGCGTTGAACGGAGGGGTTTGAACACTGAAGCTTTCTTT
CSVERRGLNTEAFF
>-|many|TRBJ2-5|TRBV5-1
TGCGCCAGCAGCCCGCAACGAGAGACCCAGTACTTC
CASSPQRETQYF
>TRBD1|-|TRBJ2-7|TRBV28
TGTGCCAGCAGCGGGGACAGAACCCTAGGACGGGGGCAGTACTTC
CASSGDRTLGRGQYF
>-|few|TRBJ2-7|TRBV6-1
TGTGCCAGTGAGGGCAGCCCGGACGAGCAGTACTTC
CASEGSPDEQYF
>TRBD1|few|TRBJ1-5|TRBV11-3
TGTGCCAGCAGCCTAGGGTTGAGACAGGGAAGGAATCAGCCCCAGCATTTT
CASSLGLRQGRNQPQHF
>TRBD2|-|TRBJ2-3|TRBV5-1
TGCGCCAGCAGCTTGGGGGTGACTAGCGGGAGGAAATCAGATACGCAGTATTTT
CASSLGVTSGRKSDTQYF
>-|many|TRBJ2-7|TRBV7-6
TGTGCCAGCAGCTTAGGTGAGACCGCCTACGAGCAGTACTTC
CASSLGETAYEQYF
>-|many|TRBJ1-4|TRBV20-1
TGCAGTGCTCCGGTCACCGGATTTGAAAAACTGTTTTTT
CSAPVTGFEKLFF
>-|many|TRBJ2-3|TRBV28
TGTGCCAGCGGCGGGCAAGGGGGCACAGATACGCAGTATTTT
CASGGQGGTDTQYF
>TRBD1|many|TRBJ2-3|TRBV6-5
TGTGCCAGCAGAATACAGGGGGCCACAGATACGCAGTATTTT
CASRIQGATDTQYF
>TRBD2|many|TRBJ2-1|TRBV7-8
TGTGCCAGCAGCTTGGGTAGCGGGGCTTGGGCGGGGAATGAGCAGTTCTTC
CASSLGSGAWAGNEQFF
>TRBD1|once|TRBJ2-5|TRBV28
TGTGCCAGCAGTTCAGGGGGCGAGACCCAGTACTTC
CASSSGGETQYF
>TRBD1|-|TRBJ2-7|TRBV4-3
TGCGCCAGCAGCCGCTCATTTAACAGGGGGGAGGACGAGCAGTACTTC
CASSRSFNRGEDEQYF
>TRBD1|many|TRBJ1-2|TRBV12-3/TRBV12-4
TGTGCCAGCAGTTTAGCGGGGACAGGGGGCGTTGGCTACACCTTC
CASSLAGTGGVGYTF
>TRBD2|-|TRBJ2-3|TRBV11-2
TGTGCCAGCAGCTCTCGAATAGCGGGAGGTGGAGATACGCAGTATTTT
CASSSRIAGGGDTQYF
>TRBD2|many|TRBJ2-5|TRBV4-1
TGCGCCAGCAGCCAACTCCTAGCGGGAGCGGAGACCCAGTACTTC
CASSQLLAGAETQYF
>TRBD1|many|TRBJ1-4|TRBV7-9
TGTGCCACACAAGAAGGGGGCAATCTTGAAAAACTGTTTTTT
CATQEGGNLEKLFF